The clone carrying this TCR beta chain was seen more than once but under ten times. Its antigen is undetermined. This sample stems from a study of long-term antiretroviral therapy in people with HIV. Study-wide results and limits: CDR3 lengths in HIV samples spanned a narrower range than controls.

V was clipped by 2 bases and J by 6 bases, with 9 bases between them. The CDR3 loop spans 13 amino acids. CDR1 SGHKS and CDR2 YYEKEE come from the germline V gene (reference sequence). The assay used was immunoSEQ (version v3.0), run at survey level. TCRdb's copy holds only in-frame clones and misses some; the assay was immunoSEQ multiplex PCR. The sample holds about 41,000 clones, 94% seen once. The sequence was obtained from a young man with HIV. This sequence joins TRBV5-5 and TRBJ2-1; D is unclear. This specimen was unsorted PBMCs, taken roughly 9.4 years after starting antiretroviral therapy. This CDR3 is CASSFMKGNEQFF. The CDR3 DNA is TGTGCCAGCAGCTTCATGAAGGGCAATGAGCAGTTCTTC.